The 9 T cell receptor beta chains below come from one sample, sequenced in a study of blood T cell repertoires in COVID-19. Profiled with immunoSEQ multiplex PCR; TCRdb holds only in-frame clones, not every one. The top ten clones hold 3.2% of a sample with fewer than 250,000 clones, around 85% of them seen once. Source material: PBMCs or T cells enriched from blood (not recorded which). These receptors were obtained from a young woman who had recovered from COVID-19.

This clone was observed once. The chain employs TRBV5-1 and TRBJ1-1; weak D call: TRBD1 (6 bases). V lost 4 bases, J lost 0 bases, and 13 bases lay in between. The CDR3 is 15 residues long. Germline V gene sequence: CDR1 SGHRS, CDR2 YFSETQ. The CDR3 loop reads CASSQQGPMNTEAFF. Here the CDR3 DNA reads TGCGCCAGCAGCCAGCAGGGGCCCATGAACACTGAAGCTTTCTTT.

The chain carries TRBV4-1 and TRBJ2-5; 11 bases align to TRBD2. Germline CDR1 is MGHRA and CDR2 is YSYEKL. With V trimmed by 4 bases and J by 1 base, 8 bases remained unmatched. CDR3 length: 17 residues. The CDR3, as DNA: TGCGCCAGCAGCCCGCTCCGGACTAGCGGGTTCCAAGAGACCCAGTACTTC. Translating gives CASSPLRTSGFQETQYF.

This rearrangement joins TRBV29-1 to TRBJ1-2, with D maybe TRBD1 (6 bases). Germline loops: CDR1 SQVTM, CDR2 ANQGSEA. This CDR3 spans 13 amino acids. Trimming took off 6 bases at V and 7 bases at J, with 18 bases between the two ends. CDR3 amino acids: CSVKKVAGVGYTF. The CDR3 nucleotides are TGCAGCGTCAAGAAGGTGGCAGGGGTTGGCTACACCTTC.

The genes are TRBV30 and TRBJ2-2, with TRBD2 as a possible D gene (5 bases). CDR3 length: 17 residues. The germline V gene encodes CDR1 GTSNPN and CDR2 SVGIG (reference sequence). V gave up 4 bases and J gave up 5 bases, with 23 bases separating them. CDR3 sequence: CAWTLDLPARGTGELFF. The CDR3 nucleotides read TGTGCCTGGACTCTTGATCTACCGGCCCGGGGTACCGGGGAGCTGTTTTTT.

The chain carries TRBV9 and TRBJ2-4, with D possibly being TRBD2 (5 bases). This CDR3 spans 13 amino acids. CDR1 SGDLS and CDR2 YYNGEE come from the germline V gene. V was trimmed by 0 bases and J by 8 bases, leaving 9 bases between them. CDR3 sequence (DNA): TGTGCCAGCAGCGTAGATTGGCGGGACATTCAGTACTTC. Its translation: CASSVDWRDIQYF.

The rearrangement uses TRBV24-1 and TRBJ1-2, with 10 bases matching TRBD1. The CDR3 loop spans 19 amino acids. Germline V gene data show CDR1 as KGHDR and CDR2 as SFDVKD. With 5 bases clipped from V and 5 bases from J, the junction kept 19 bases outside the gene matches. In DNA form, the CDR3 reads TGTGCCACCAGTGGACCTTACGGGGACAGGGGAGGAGGATTGTATGGCTACACCTTC. Encoded protein: CATSGPYGDRGGGLYGYTF.

The rearrangement links TRBV10-3 to TRBJ1-2; TRBD1 aligns across 9 bases. CDR3 length: 15 amino acids. CDR1 is ENHRY, CDR2 SYGVKD, per germline. J was trimmed by 3 bases and V by 2 bases; bases with no gene match: 4. This CDR3 reads CAISEMTGGDYGYTF. The CDR3 DNA reads as TGTGCCATCAGTGAGATGACAGGGGGTGACTATGGCTACACCTTC.

The rearrangement joins TRBV28 to TRBJ1-5; 8 nucleotides agree with TRBD1. J gave up 2 bases and V 6 bases, and 6 bases lay outside the gene matches. Germline CDR1 reads MDHEN; CDR2 reads SYDVKM. The length of the CDR3 is 15 residues. CDR3 in amino acids: CASRPDREGNQPQHF. The CDR3 DNA sequence: TGTGCCAGCAGACCGGACAGGGAGGGCAATCAGCCCCAGCATTTT.

The genes are TRBV3-1 (or the pseudogene TRBV3-2) and TRBJ1-1, with 9 bases matching TRBD1. V dropped 0 bases and J dropped 10; count of bases not matched to a gene: 0. Germline V gene data show CDR1 as LGHDT and CDR2 as YNNKEL (reference sequence). The CDR3 totals 12 residues. CDR3 region: CASSQEDRGAFF. Written as DNA, the CDR3 is TGTGCCAGCAGCCAAGAGGACAGGGGAGCTTTCTTT.